The sequence of this TCR beta chain was determined in a study of blood T cell repertoires in COVID-19. The wider study: From the United States, Italy and Spain came samples of acute and convalescent COVID-19. PBMCs, B-cell-depleted T cells, or T cells provided the cDNA or gDNA that made up the material.

Study processing details: Estimates of nucleated cell counts were drawn from the amplification of reference gene primers. Assay used: immunoSEQ multiplex PCR; TCRdb lists only in-frame clones, some missing. Clone size and the V and J calls come from that table; the DNA yielded D and trimming. This sample carries fewer than 150,000 clones, 85% of them seen once, and the ten largest clones take over 2.5%. V lost 5 bases to trimming and J lost 0 bases, with 8 bases between them. CDR3 length equals 14 residues. Germline values: CDR1 MNHEY, CDR2 SVGAGI. The chain couples TRBV6-5 to TRBJ1-3; D not resolved. The sequence came from a man aged 50 to 59 with acute or convalescent COVID-19. Source material: peripheral blood. DNA of the CDR3: TGTGCCAGCAGTCCACCGGGCTCTGGAAACACCATATATTTT. Its translation is CASSPPGSGNTIYF.